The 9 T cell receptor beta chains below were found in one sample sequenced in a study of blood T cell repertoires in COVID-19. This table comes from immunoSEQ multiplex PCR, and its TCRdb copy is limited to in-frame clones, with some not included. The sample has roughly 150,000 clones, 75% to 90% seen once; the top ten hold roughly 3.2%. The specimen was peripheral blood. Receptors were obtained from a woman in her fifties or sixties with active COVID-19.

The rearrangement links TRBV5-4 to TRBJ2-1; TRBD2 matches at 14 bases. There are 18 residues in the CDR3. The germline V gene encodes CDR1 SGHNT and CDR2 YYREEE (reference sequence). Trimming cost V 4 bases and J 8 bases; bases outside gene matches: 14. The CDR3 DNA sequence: TGTGCCAGCAGCCGTCCGGGAGGGACTAGCGGGAGAAGGTATGAGCAGTTCTTC. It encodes CASSRPGGTSGRRYEQFF. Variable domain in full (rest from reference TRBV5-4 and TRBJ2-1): ETGVTQSPTHLIKTRGQQVTLRCSSQSGHNTVSWYQQALGQGPQFIFQYYREEENGRGNFPPRFSGLQFPNYSSELNVNALELDDSALYLCASSRPGGTSGRRYEQFFGPGTRLTVL.

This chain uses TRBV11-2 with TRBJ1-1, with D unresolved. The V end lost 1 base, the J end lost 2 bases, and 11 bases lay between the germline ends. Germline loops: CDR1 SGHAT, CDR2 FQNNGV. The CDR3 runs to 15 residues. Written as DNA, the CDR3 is TGTGCCAGCAGCTTAGCCCTAACCCGTAACACTGAAGCTTTCTTT. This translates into CASSLALTRNTEAFF.

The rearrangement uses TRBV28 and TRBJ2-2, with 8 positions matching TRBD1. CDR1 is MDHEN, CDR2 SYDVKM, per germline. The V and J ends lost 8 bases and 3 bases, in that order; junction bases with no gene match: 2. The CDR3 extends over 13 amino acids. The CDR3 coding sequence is TGTGCCAGCCTGGACAGGGACACCGGGGAGCTGTTTTTT. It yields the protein CASLDRDTGELFF.

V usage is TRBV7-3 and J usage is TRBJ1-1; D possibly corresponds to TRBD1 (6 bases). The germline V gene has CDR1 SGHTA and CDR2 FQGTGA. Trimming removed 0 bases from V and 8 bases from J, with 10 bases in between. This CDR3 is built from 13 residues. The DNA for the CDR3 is TGTGCCAGCAGCTTAACGCCCGGGACAGAAGCTTTCTTT. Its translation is CASSLTPGTEAFF.

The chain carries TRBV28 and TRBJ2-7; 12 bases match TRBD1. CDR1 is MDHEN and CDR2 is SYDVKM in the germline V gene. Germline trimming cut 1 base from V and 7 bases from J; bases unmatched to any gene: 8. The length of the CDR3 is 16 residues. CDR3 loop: CASSLLPGTGGWEQYF. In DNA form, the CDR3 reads TGTGCCAGCAGTTTATTGCCCGGGACAGGGGGCTGGGAGCAGTACTTC.

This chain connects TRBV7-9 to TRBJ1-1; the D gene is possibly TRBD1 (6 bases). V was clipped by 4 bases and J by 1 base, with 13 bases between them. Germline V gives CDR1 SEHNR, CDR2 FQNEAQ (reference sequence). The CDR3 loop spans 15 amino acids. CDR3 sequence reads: CASSSRGGQNTEAFF. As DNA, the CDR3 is TGTGCCAGCAGCTCCCGGGGGGGGCAGAACACTGAAGCTTTCTTT.

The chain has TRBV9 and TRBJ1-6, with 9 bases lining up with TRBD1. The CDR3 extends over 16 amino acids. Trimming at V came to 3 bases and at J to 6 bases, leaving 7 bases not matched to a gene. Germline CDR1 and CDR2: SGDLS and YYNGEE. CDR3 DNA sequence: TGTGCCAGCAGCGCGTTCCGGACAGGGGTTAATTCACCCCTCCACTTT. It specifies CASSAFRTGVNSPLHF. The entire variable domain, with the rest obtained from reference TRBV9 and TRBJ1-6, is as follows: DSGVTQTPKHLITATGQRVTLRCSPRSGDLSVYWYQQSLDQGLQFLIQYYNGEERAKGNILERFSAQQFPDLHSELNLSSLELGDSALYFCASSAFRTGVNSPLHFGNGTRLTVT.

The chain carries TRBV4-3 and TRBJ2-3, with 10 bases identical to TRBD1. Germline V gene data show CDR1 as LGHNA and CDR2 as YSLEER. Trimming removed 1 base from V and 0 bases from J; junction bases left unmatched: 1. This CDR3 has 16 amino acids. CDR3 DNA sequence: TGCGCCAGCAGCCAAGGACAGGGGGCCAGCACAGATACGCAGTATTTT. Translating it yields CASSQGQGASTDTQYF.

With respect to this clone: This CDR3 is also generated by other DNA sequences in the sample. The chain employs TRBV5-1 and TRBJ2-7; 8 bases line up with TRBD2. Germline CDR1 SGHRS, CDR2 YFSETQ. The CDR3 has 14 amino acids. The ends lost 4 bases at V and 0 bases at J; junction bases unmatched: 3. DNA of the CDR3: TGCGCCAGCAGCGAAGCGGGGGTCTCCTACGAGCAGTACTTC. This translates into CASSEAGVSYEQYF.